Below, 9 T cell receptor beta chains from the same sample are listed, as sequenced in a study of T cells in Graves' hyperthyroidism and ophthalmopathy. It was RNA transcripts that yielded the amplified TCR beta CDR3 regions. First-round RT-PCR of the TCR CDR3 relied on the HTBI primer set. TCRdb re-derived calls from the multiplex PCR reads in MiXCR, one entry per CDR3 protein. The data hold about 96,000 distinct CDR3 sequences, with over 50% observed a single time. Sequenced sample: blood. The receptors originated from a woman in her forties with Graves' hyperthyroidism.

V is TRBV10-3 and J is TRBJ2-5; 9 nucleotides align to TRBD1. The V gene end was trimmed by 9 bases and the J gene end by 5 bases; junction bases not matched to a gene: 13. CDR1 ENHRY and CDR2 SYGVKD come from the germline V gene. This CDR3 has 15 residues. The DNA of the CDR3 is TGTGCCATTCAAACAGGGGGCGGAGAAGTTGAGACCCAGTACTTC. Translation: CAIQTGGGEVETQYF.

The V and J genes are TRBV29-1 and TRBJ1-2; D gene uncertain. The germline V and J ends were trimmed by 8 bases and 5 bases, with 15 bases remaining between them. Germline V gives CDR1 SQVTM, CDR2 ANQGSEA. This CDR3 contains 12 residues. The CDR3 here is CSSHKIGYGYTF. In nucleotides, the CDR3 is TGCAGCAGCCACAAGATCGGATATGGCTACACCTTC.

There are many counts of this clonotype. The V gene is TRBV12-3 or TRBV12-4, the J gene TRBJ1-2; 10 bases line up with TRBD1. The V segment lost 6 bases and the J segment 6 bases; nucleotides outside the gene matches: 4. The CDR3 runs 13 residues. CDR3 bases: TGTGCCAGCAGACGAGGACAGGGGGATGGCTACACCTTC. The encoded protein is CASRRGQGDGYTF.

This clonotype was recorded many times. The chain joins TRBV20-1 to TRBJ1-2; no definite D call. The CDR3 spans 11 residues. V shed 6 bases and J shed 8 bases, with 13 bases lying between them. Per the germline V gene, CDR1 is DFQATT and CDR2 is SNEGSKA (reference sequence). CDR3 in DNA: TGCAGTGCCCGCCGGGAGCTGGGCTACACCTTC. Amino acids: CSARRELGYTF.

The rearrangement joins TRBV20-1 to TRBJ2-5; TRBD1 is a possible D gene (5 bases). Per the germline V gene, CDR1 is DFQATT and CDR2 is SNEGSKA (reference sequence). Trimming removed 0 bases at V and 10 bases at J, with 9 bases between. The length of the CDR3 is 11 residues. The DNA for the CDR3 is TGCAGTGCTAGAGATCTAGGGGACCAGTACTTC. Its translation is CSARDLGDQYF.

This clonotype was recorded many times. V gene TRBV15 combines with J gene TRBJ2-7; 7 nucleotides match TRBD2. Germline V gene sequence: CDR1 LNHNV, CDR2 YYDKDF (reference sequence). V was clipped by 1 base and J by 4 bases; unmatched bases: 22. This CDR3 region has 20 residues. CDR3 region: CATSRVGSGRPTKTNYEQYF. Here the CDR3 DNA reads TGTGCCACCAGCAGAGTAGGATCCGGGAGGCCGACCAAGACGAATTACGAGCAGTACTTC.

This clonotype was counted between two and nine times. DNA of the CDR3: TGCAGCAGTTCGTGGTCCAGGGGCGTGAACTATGGCTACACCTTC. Translation: CSSSWSRGVNYGYTF. This chain joins TRBV29-1 and TRBJ1-2; possible D gene TRBD1, 6 bases. The CDR3 runs to 15 residues. CDR1 is SQVTM, CDR2 ANQGSEA, per germline. Deletions cut 8 bases from V and 2 bases from J, with 21 bases between.

This clonotype occurred many times. The chain employs TRBV12-3 or TRBV12-4 and TRBJ1-3; D perhaps matches TRBD1 (6 bases). V was pared by 5 bases and J by 0 bases, with 14 bases between. The CDR3 length is 16 residues. In DNA, the CDR3 is TGTGCCAGCAGTCCAGACAGGAAGAGCTCTGGAAACACCATATATTTT. Its protein is CASSPDRKSSGNTIYF.

The V gene is TRBV27, the J gene TRBJ2-7; TRBD1 agrees at 8 bases. V gave up 3 bases and J gave up 5 bases; unmatched junction bases: 3. CDR3 size: 13 residues. CDR1 MNHEY and CDR2 SMNVEV come from the germline V gene (reference sequence). The DNA of the CDR3 is TGTGCCAGCAGTTTCGACAGGGGTAACGAGCAGTACTTC. Its translation is CASSFDRGNEQYF.